This T cell receptor beta chain was recorded in a study of T-cell reconstitution after alpha-beta-depleted transplantation in children. Overall study results and limits: Reportedly, alpha-beta T cells present about two months post-transplant originated from several hundred expanded clones of graft origin. Day-60 TCRbeta diversity that was high in some patients was derived from surviving recipient T cells and thymic progenitors. Counts and diversity of T cells one year after transplant came mostly from newly produced T cells.

A few counts support this clonotype. What it recognizes is unknown. Germline V gene data show CDR1 as DFQATT and CDR2 as SNEGSKA (reference sequence). The CDR3 runs to 12 residues. V was pared by 1 base and J by 4 bases, with 6 bases between. Unique molecular identifiers were used in preparing the TCRbeta library. TCRdb itself ran the PCR reads through MiXCR, one entry per CDR3 protein. The sample comprises roughly 50,000 distinct CDR3 sequences, roughly 45% of which are singletons, and roughly 98% rests with the top ten. The chain couples TRBV20-1 to TRBJ2-3; maybe TRBD2 (6 bases). This TCR derives from a male patient between 10 and 17 years old who had a stem cell transplant for acute lymphoblastic leukemia, so the T cells may come from the graft donor. The sequences come from PBMCs, mostly from graft donor cells, collected 360 days after TCRalphabeta/CD19-depleted stem cell transplant. CDR3 DNA sequence: TGCAGTGCTAGAGGGGGGGCAGATACGCAGTATTTT. Its protein is CSARGGADTQYF.